This T cell receptor beta chain was identified in a study of CD8+ T cells in alopecia areata. Study-level results: Sharing of TCR sequences between patients (possibly for HLA-related reasons) was less clear than in mice. Clonality exceeded that of normal scalp in lesional scalp, most notably in alopecia totalis/universalis. Sequencing of scalp tissue also captures the resident alphabeta T cells of normal skin.

Germline V gene data show CDR1 as LGHNA and CDR2 as YNFKEQ. V gave up 2 bases and J gave up 4 bases, with 13 bases separating them. The CDR3 has 15 amino acids. RNA extraction and reverse transcription yielded cDNA as sequencing template. The table came from immunoSEQ multiplex PCR; TCRdb's copy has only in-frame clones and leaves some out. The sample includes more than 200,000 clones, 65% to 70% of them seen just once. As for this clone: What it recognizes is unknown.

Researchers picked out CD4+ and CD8+ T cells from PBMCs by sorting. The clonotype was recovered from a human donor with alopecia areata. The rearrangement joins TRBV4-2 to TRBJ2-3; D remains unclear. The sample was CD4+ T cells sorted from blood, taken at week 0. CDR3 coding DNA: TGTGCCAGCAGCCAACGGAAACAGCACGCAGATACGCAGTATTTT. The encoded protein is CASSQRKQHADTQYF.